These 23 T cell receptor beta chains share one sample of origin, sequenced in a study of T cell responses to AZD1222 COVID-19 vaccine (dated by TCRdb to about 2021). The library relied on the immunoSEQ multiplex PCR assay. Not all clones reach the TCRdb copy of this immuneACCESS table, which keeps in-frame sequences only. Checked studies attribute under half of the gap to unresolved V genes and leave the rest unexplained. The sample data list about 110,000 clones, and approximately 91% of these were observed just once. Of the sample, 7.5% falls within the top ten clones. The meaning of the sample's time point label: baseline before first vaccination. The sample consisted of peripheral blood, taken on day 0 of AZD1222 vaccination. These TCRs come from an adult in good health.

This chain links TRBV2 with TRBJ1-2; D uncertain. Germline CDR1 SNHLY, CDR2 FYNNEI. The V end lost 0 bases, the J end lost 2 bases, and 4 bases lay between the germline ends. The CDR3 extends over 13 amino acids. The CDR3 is CASSEAGNYGYTF. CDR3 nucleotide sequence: TGTGCCAGCAGTGAAGCCGGAAACTATGGCTACACCTTC.

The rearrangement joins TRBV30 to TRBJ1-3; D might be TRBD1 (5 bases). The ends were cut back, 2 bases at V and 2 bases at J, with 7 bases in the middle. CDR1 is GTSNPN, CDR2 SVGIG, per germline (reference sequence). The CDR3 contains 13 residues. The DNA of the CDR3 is TGTGCCTGGAGTACGGGGGCTGGAAACACCATATATTTT. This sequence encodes CAWSTGAGNTIYF.

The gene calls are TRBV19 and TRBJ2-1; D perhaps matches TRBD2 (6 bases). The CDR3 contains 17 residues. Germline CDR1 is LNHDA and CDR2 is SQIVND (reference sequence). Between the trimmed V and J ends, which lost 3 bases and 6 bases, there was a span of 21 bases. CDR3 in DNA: TGTGCCAGTAGTATCTGGTCGGGAGCCACACTCGTCAATGAGCAGTTCTTC. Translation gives CASSIWSGATLVNEQFF. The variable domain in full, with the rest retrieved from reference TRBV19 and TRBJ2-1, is DGGITQSPKYLFRKEGQNVTLSCEQNLNHDAMYWYRQDPGQGLRLIYYSQIVNDFQKGDIAEGYSVSREKKESFPLTVTSAQKNPTAFYLCASSIWSGATLVNEQFFGPGTRLTVL.

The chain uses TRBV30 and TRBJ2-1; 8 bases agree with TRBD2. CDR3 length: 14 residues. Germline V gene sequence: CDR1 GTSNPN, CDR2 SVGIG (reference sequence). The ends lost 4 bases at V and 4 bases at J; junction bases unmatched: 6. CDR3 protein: CAWTLGLAYNEQFF. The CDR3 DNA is TGTGCCTGGACCCTAGGACTAGCTTACAATGAGCAGTTCTTC.

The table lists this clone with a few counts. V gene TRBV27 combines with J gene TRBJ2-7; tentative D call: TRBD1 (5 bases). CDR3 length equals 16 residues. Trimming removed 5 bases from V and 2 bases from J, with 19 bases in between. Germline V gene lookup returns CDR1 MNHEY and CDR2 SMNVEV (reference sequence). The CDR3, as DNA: TGTGCCAGCAGTCCCACTTTACATCCAGGGCCCTACGAGCAGTACTTC. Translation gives CASSPTLHPGPYEQYF.

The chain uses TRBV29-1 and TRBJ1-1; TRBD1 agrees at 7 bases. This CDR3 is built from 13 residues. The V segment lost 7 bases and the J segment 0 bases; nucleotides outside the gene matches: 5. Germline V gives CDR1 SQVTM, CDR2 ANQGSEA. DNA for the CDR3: TGCAGCGCTATGACAGGGCTGAACACTGAAGCTTTCTTT. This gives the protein CSAMTGLNTEAFF.

The DNA for the CDR3 is TGTGCCTGGAGCCCGGTGGGCAGAAGGATGGAGAACACTGAAGCTTTCTTT. It is translated as CAWSPVGRRMENTEAFF. The chain has TRBV30 and TRBJ1-1, with D unresolved. This CDR3 comprises 17 residues. With 3 bases removed from V and 1 base from J, the gap between germline ends came to 21 bases. Germline V gives CDR1 GTSNPN, CDR2 SVGIG (reference sequence).

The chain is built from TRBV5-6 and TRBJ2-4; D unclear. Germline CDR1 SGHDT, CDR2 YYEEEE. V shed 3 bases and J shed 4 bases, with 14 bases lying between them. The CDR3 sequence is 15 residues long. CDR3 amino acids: CASSSSRARKNIQYF. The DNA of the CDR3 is TGTGCCAGCAGCTCCTCTAGGGCCAGAAAAAACATTCAGTACTTC.

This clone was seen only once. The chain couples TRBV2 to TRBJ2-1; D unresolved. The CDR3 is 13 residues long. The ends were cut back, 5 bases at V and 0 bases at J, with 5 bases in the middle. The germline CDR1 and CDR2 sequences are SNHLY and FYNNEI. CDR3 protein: CASSRSSYNEQFF. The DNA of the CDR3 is TGTGCCAGCAGTCGGAGCTCCTACAATGAGCAGTTCTTC. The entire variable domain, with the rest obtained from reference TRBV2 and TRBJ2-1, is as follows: EPEVTQTPSHQVTQMGQEVILRCVPISNHLYFYWYRQILGQKVEFLVSFYNNEISEKSEIFDDQFSVERPDGSNFTLKIRSTKLEDSAMYFCASSRSSYNEQFFGPGTRLTVL.

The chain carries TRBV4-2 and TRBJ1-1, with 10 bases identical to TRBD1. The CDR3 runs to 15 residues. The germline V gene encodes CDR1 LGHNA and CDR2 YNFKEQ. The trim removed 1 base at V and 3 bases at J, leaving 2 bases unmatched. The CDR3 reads CASSQVGTGDTEAFF. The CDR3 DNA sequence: TGTGCCAGCAGCCAAGTTGGGACAGGGGACACTGAAGCTTTCTTT.

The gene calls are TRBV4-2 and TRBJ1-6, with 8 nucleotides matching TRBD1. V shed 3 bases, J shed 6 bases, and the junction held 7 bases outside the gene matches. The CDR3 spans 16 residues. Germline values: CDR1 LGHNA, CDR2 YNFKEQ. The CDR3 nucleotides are TGTGCCAGCAGCCACGGACCTACAGGGGGTAATTCACCCCTCCACTTT. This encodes CASSHGPTGGNSPLHF.

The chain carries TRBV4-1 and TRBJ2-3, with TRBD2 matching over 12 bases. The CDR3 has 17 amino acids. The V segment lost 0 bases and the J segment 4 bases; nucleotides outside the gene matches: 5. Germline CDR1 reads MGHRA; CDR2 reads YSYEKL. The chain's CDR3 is CASSQELAGGYADTQYF. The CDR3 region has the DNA TGCGCCAGCAGCCAAGAGCTAGCGGGAGGGTACGCAGATACGCAGTATTTT.

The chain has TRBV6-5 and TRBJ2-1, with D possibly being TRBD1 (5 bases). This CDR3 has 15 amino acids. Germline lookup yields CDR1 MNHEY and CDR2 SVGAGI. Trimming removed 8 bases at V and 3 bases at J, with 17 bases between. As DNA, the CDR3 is TGTGCCAGCGCCCGACAGTACAATTTCTACAATGAGCAGTTCTTC. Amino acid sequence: CASARQYNFYNEQFF.

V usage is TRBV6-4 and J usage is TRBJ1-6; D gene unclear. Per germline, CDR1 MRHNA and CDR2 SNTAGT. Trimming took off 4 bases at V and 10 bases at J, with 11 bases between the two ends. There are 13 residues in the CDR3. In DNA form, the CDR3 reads TGTGCCAGCAGTGTGGCGGCCCAGTCACCCCTCCACTTT. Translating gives CASSVAAQSPLHF.

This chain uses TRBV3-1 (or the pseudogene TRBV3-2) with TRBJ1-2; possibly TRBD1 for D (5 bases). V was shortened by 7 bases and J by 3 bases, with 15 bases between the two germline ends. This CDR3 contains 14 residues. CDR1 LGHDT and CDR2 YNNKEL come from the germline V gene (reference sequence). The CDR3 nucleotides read TGTGCCAGCACCGCCTCGGGGGGGGACTATGGCTACACCTTC. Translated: CASTASGGDYGYTF.

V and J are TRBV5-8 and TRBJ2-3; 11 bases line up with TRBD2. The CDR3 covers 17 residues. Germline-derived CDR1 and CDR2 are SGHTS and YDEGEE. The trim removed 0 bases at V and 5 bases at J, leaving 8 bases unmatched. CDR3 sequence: CASSLGFTSGSIDTQYF. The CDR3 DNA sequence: TGTGCCAGCAGCTTGGGATTTACTAGCGGGAGTATAGATACGCAGTATTTT. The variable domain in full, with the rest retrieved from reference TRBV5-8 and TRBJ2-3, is EAGVTQSPTHLIKTRGQQATLRCSPISGHTSVYWYQQALGLGLQFLLWYDEGEERNRGNFPPRFSGRQFPNYSSELNVNALELEDSALYLCASSLGFTSGSIDTQYFGPGTRLTVL.

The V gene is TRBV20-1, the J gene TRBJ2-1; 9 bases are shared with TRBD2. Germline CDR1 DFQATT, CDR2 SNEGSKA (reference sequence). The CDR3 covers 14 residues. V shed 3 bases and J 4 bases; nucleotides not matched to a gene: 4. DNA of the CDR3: TGCAGTGCTAGTGAGACTAGCGGTTACAATGAGCAGTTCTTC. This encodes CSASETSGYNEQFF.

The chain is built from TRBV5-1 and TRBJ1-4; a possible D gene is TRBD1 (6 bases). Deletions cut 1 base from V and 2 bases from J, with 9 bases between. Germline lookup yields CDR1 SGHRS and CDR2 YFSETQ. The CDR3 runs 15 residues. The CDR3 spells CASSLLGATNEKLFF. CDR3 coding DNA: TGCGCCAGCAGCTTGTTGGGGGCTACTAATGAAAAACTGTTTTTT. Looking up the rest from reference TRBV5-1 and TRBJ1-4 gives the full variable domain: KAGVTQTPRYLIKTRGQQVTLSCSPISGHRSVSWYQQTPGQGLQFLFEYFSETQRNKGNFPGRFSGRQFSNSRSEMNVSTLELGDSALYLCASSLLGATNEKLFFGSGTQLSVL.

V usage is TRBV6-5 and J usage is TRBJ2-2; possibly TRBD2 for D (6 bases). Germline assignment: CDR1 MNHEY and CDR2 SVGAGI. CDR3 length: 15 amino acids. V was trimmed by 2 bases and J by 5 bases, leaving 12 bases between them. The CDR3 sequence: CASSYISGTTGELFF. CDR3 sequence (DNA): TGTGCCAGCAGTTACATCTCTGGGACTACCGGGGAGCTGTTTTTT.

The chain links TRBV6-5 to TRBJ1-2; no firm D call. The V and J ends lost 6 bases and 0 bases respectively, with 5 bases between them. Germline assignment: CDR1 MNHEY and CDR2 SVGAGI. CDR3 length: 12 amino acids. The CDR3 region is CASSTANYGYTF. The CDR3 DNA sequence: TGTGCCAGCAGCACAGCTAACTATGGCTACACCTTC.

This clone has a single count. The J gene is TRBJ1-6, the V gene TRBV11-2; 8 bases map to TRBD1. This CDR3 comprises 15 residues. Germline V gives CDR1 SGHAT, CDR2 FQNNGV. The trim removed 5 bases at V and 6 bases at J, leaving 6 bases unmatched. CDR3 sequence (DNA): TGTGCCAGCAGCCCCCCAACAGGGGGTAATTCACCCCTCCACTTT. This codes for CASSPPTGGNSPLHF.

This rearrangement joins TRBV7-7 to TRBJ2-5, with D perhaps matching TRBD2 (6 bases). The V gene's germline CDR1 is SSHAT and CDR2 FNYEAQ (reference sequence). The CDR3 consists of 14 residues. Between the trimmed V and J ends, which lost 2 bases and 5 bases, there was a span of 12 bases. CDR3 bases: TGTGCCAGCAGCTTAAGTTCCGGAGGGGAGACCCAGTACTTC. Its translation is CASSLSSGGETQYF.

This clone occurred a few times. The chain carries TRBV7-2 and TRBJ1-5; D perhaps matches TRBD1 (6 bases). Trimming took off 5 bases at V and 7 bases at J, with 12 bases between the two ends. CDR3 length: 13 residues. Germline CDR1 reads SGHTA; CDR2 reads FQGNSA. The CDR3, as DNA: TGTGCCAGCAGCCCAGGGGACGTACAGCCCCAGCATTTT. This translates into CASSPGDVQPQHF.